This T cell receptor beta chain was identified in a study of T-cell reconstitution after alpha-beta-depleted transplantation in children. Study conclusions and caveats: Several hundred expanded graft clones reportedly were the source of alpha-beta T cells about two months after transplant. Surviving recipient T cells and thymic progenitors underlay high day-60 TCRbeta diversity in some patients.

This sample's TCRbeta library carried unique molecular identifier barcodes. TCRdb itself ran the PCR reads through MiXCR, one entry per CDR3 protein. The sample lists a few hundred thousand distinct CDR3 sequences; more than 20% were seen once. Details on this clonotype: Its antigen is unknown.

Germline V gene data show CDR1 as MNHNS and CDR2 as SASEGT. J was trimmed by 2 bases and V by 6 bases; bases with no gene match: 11. The CDR3 runs to 16 residues. The origin of this receptor is a boy under three years old with Wiskott-Aldrich syndrome, due to receive a stem cell transplant. The chain combines TRBV6-1 with TRBJ1-1, with TRBD1 matching 8 bases. The source was PBMCs, collected before TCRalphabeta/CD19-depleted stem cell transplant. The DNA for the CDR3 is TGTGCCAGCAGAGCCGGGACAGGAACCATAAACACTGAAGCTTTCTTT. Protein product: CASRAGTGTINTEAFF.